These T cell receptor beta chains were read from a single sample in a study of blood T cells in healthy people across ages. MiXCR, applied by TCRdb to the 5' RACE reads, yields one record per CDR3 protein. The sample lists hundreds of thousands of distinct CDR3 sequences, over 40% occurring once. The specimen sequenced was blood. These receptors were collected from a woman aged 80 or older in good health. The CDR3 runs from the conserved cysteine through the conserved F or W. A D gene is named only where the DNA matches it firmly. Some rows mark clone size as missing; the rest say once, few, many or name a class of expanded clone.

size	V	J	D	CDR3	DNA
few	TRBV20-1	TRBJ1-2	TRBD1	CSAASTGAGYGYTF	TGCAGTGCAGCATCGACAGGGGCGGGCTATGGCTACACCTTC
few	TRBV5-1	TRBJ1-1	TRBD1	CASSIGQGGRAFF	TGCGCCAGCAGCATAGGACAGGGAGGAAGGGCTTTCTTT
.	TRBV27	TRBJ2-7	TRBD1	CASIRTRDRGYEQYF	TGTGCCAGCATTCGGACCCGGGACAGGGGTTACGAGCAGTACTTC
many	TRBV3-1	TRBJ2-5	.	CASSQVSETQYF	TGTGCCAGCAGCCAAGTCTCCGAGACCCAGTACTTC
.	TRBV4-2	TRBJ2-1	TRBD2	CASSQDWTSAYNEQFF	TGTGCCAGCAGCCAAGACTGGACTAGCGCCTACAATGAGCAGTTCTTC
.	TRBV20-1	TRBJ2-1	.	CSARRGGLWESYNEQFF	TGCAGTGCTAGAAGGGGTGGGTTGTGGGAGTCCTACAATGAGCAGTTCTTC
.	TRBV25-1	TRBJ2-6	TRBD2	CASSEFHLTSSHNVLTF	TGTGCCAGCAGTGAATTCCATCTGACTAGCAGTCACAACGTCCTGACTTTC
once	TRBV7-6	TRBJ2-7	.	CASSPPNSFYNEQYF	TGTGCCAGCAGCCCCCCGAATAGTTTCTACAATGAGCAGTACTTC
many	TRBV7-8	TRBJ2-1	TRBD2	CASSLPAGGNYNEQFF	TGTGCCAGCAGCTTACCAGCGGGAGGTAATTACAATGAGCAGTTCTTC
few	TRBV2	TRBJ2-1	.	CAGAGDRVNEQFF	TGTGCCGGAGCGGGGGACAGGGTCAATGAGCAGTTCTTC
.	TRBV15	TRBJ2-1	TRBD1	CATSRDPGQHNEQFF	TGTGCCACCAGCAGAGATCCGGGACAGCACAATGAGCAGTTCTTC
.	TRBV14	TRBJ1-2	TRBD1	CASSPGGSGYTF	TGTGCCAGCAGCCCAGGGGGCAGTGGCTACACCTTC
few	TRBV11-2	TRBJ2-1	TRBD1	CASTQGASSYNEQFF	TGTGCCAGCACCCAGGGGGCGAGCTCCTACAATGAGCAGTTCTTC
.	TRBV3-1	TRBJ2-7	TRBD2	CASSQRLAGVDEQYF	TGTGCCAGCAGCCAGAGACTAGCGGGCGTCGACGAGCAGTACTTC